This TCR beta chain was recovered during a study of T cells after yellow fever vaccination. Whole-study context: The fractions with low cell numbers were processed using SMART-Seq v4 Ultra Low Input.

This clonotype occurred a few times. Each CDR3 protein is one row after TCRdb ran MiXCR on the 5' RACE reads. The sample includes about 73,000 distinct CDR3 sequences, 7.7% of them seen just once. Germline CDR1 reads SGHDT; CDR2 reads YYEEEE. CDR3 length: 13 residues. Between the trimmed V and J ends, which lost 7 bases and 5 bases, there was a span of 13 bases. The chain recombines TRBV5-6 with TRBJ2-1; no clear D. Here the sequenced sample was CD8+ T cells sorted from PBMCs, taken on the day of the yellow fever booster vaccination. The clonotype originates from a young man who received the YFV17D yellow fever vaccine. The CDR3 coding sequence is TGTGCCAGCGGGCTCCAGTTGCACAATGAGCAGTTCTTC. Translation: CASGLQLHNEQFF.